The 27 T cell receptor beta chains below come from one sample, sequenced in a study of cytomegalovirus exposure and HLA in healthy donors. Measured with immunoSEQ multiplex PCR; TCRdb has only the in-frame clones, and not every one. The profile covers around 130,000 clones, with approximately 91% appearing a single time and 1.4% to 1.5% taken by the ten largest. Material for sequencing was PBMCs. The receptors come from a man aged 25 to 45 in good health and CMV-seronegative.

This chain connects TRBV30 to TRBJ2-4; 8 bases match TRBD2. CDR1 and CDR2 from the germline V gene are GTSNPN and SVGIG (reference sequence). The CDR3 runs 17 residues. V lost 0 bases, J lost 3 bases, and 10 bases stayed unmatched. The CDR3 coding sequence is TGTGCCTGGAGTGTAGGGGGTAGCGGGGTCGGCAAAAACATTCAGTACTTC. It codes for CAWSVGGSGVGKNIQYF.

The chain carries TRBV18 and TRBJ2-3; TRBD2 matches 14 bases. CDR3 size: 15 residues. The germline gives CDR1 KGHSH, CDR2 LQKENI. J was trimmed by 4 bases and V by 3 bases; bases with no gene match: 0. As DNA, the CDR3 is TGTGCCAGCTCACCGGGACTAGCGGGAGCAGATACGCAGTATTTT. It is translated as CASSPGLAGADTQYF.

The V gene is TRBV4-3, the J gene TRBJ1-3; TRBD1 matches 9 bases. The CDR3 covers 15 residues. Trimming removed 5 bases from V and 7 bases from J; junction bases left unmatched: 9. Germline-derived CDR1 and CDR2 are LGHNA and YSLEER. In DNA form, the CDR3 reads TGCGCCAGCAGCGACGGGACAGGGCGCGGTAACACCATATATTTT. It is translated as CASSDGTGRGNTIYF.

The chain combines TRBV12-5 with TRBJ2-2, with D perhaps TRBD1 (5 bases). Trimming removed 5 bases from V and 4 bases from J, with 26 bases in between. In germline, CDR1 is LGHNT, CDR2 FRNRAP. The CDR3 contains 19 residues. The CDR3 loop is CASGRSTGRQLQVTGELFF. The CDR3 coding sequence is TGTGCTAGTGGTAGGTCCACGGGCAGACAGCTTCAGGTCACCGGGGAGCTGTTTTTT.

The chain links TRBV7-2 to TRBJ2-3; perhaps TRBD2 as D (5 bases). The germline gives CDR1 SGHTA, CDR2 FQGNSA. The CDR3 is 16 amino acids. V lost 2 bases to trimming and J lost 2 bases, with 14 bases between them. For the CDR3, the DNA is TGTGCCAGCAGCTTACGGAGGCCCGAAATCACAGATACGCAGTATTTT. As protein: CASSLRRPEITDTQYF.

The chain uses TRBV9 and TRBJ2-5; the match to TRBD2 covers 12 bases. Germline trimming cut 3 bases from V and 7 bases from J; bases unmatched to any gene: 1. This CDR3 contains 13 residues. Germline CDR1 is SGDLS and CDR2 is YYNGEE. CDR3 DNA sequence: TGTGCCAGCAGCGGGGGACTAGCGGGGACCCAGTACTTC. Its protein product is CASSGGLAGTQYF.

V gene TRBV7-2 combines with J gene TRBJ1-3, with D perhaps matching TRBD1 (5 bases). The CDR3 sequence is 16 residues long. The V end lost 6 bases, the J end lost 2 bases, and 17 bases lay between the germline ends. Germline V CDR1 and CDR2: SGHTA, FQGNSA. The CDR3: CASRLRQGSPGNTIYF. For the CDR3, the DNA is TGTGCCAGCAGGTTAAGGCAGGGATCCCCTGGAAACACCATATATTTT.

The count of this clone is one. The J gene is TRBJ1-5, the V gene TRBV27; D not certain. The V gene's germline CDR1 is MNHEY and CDR2 SMNVEV (reference sequence). The CDR3 contains 14 residues. The V end was cut by 5 bases, the J end by 7 bases, with 15 bases between. The CDR3 nucleotides read TGTGCCAGCAGTCCTTTTGAACAAAGACAGCCCCAGCATTTT. It specifies CASSPFEQRQPQHF.

The rearrangement joins TRBV7-9 to TRBJ1-2, with TRBD1 matching over 7 bases. Germline V gene lookup returns CDR1 SEHNR and CDR2 FQNEAQ (reference sequence). The ends lost 1 base at V and 4 bases at J; junction bases unmatched: 3. The CDR3 consists of 14 residues. The chain's CDR3 is CASSLDDRVYGYTF. The DNA for the CDR3 is TGTGCCAGCAGCTTAGACGACAGGGTCTATGGCTACACCTTC. The whole variable domain, remainder taken from reference TRBV7-9 and TRBJ1-2, is DTGVSQNPRHKITKRGQNVTFRCDPISEHNRLYWYRQTLGQGPEFLTYFQNEAQLEKSRLLSDRFSAERPKGSFSTLEIQRTEQGDSAMYLCASSLDDRVYGYTFGSGTRLTVV.

The sample holds a few counts of this clone. V and J are TRBV28 and TRBJ2-1, with D uncertain. This CDR3 has 10 residues. The germline gives CDR1 MDHEN, CDR2 SYDVKM. V shed 6 bases and J shed 8 bases, with 5 bases lying between them. The CDR3 is CASSHYEQFF. The DNA for the CDR3 is TGTGCCAGCAGCCATTATGAGCAGTTCTTC.

The chain employs TRBV9 and TRBJ2-6; D gene unclear. Looked up from germline, CDR1 is SGDLS and CDR2 is YYNGEE. V was clipped by 0 bases and J by 4 bases, with 8 bases between them. The CDR3 is 15 amino acids. CDR3 loop: CASSVGHQGANVLTF. The CDR3 region has the DNA TGTGCCAGCAGCGTAGGCCATCAGGGGGCCAACGTCCTGACTTTC. The full variable domain, with the rest looked up from reference TRBV9 and TRBJ2-6, is DSGVTQTPKHLITATGQRVTLRCSPRSGDLSVYWYQQSLDQGLQFLIQYYNGEERAKGNILERFSAQQFPDLHSELNLSSLELGDSALYFCASSVGHQGANVLTFGAGSRLTVL.

This clone showed up just a few times. The chain links TRBV2 to TRBJ1-2, with D possibly being TRBD1 (5 bases). The length of the CDR3 is 15 residues. V dropped 1 base and J dropped 0 bases, with 9 bases sitting between them. CDR1 is SNHLY, CDR2 FYNNEI, per germline. The CDR3 spells CASSEGGSSNYGYTF. CDR3 nucleotides: TGTGCCAGCAGTGAAGGGGGCAGTTCTAACTATGGCTACACCTTC.

The V call is TRBV30, the J call TRBJ2-3; 9 nucleotides align to TRBD1. After removal of 0 bases from V and 5 bases from J, the junction contained 3 bases not matched to a gene. CDR3 size: 14 residues. From germline, CDR1 is GTSNPN and CDR2 SVGIG (reference sequence). The CDR3 reads CAWSVGQGIDTQYF. The DNA of the CDR3 is TGTGCCTGGAGTGTCGGACAGGGGATAGATACGCAGTATTTT.

V and J are TRBV6-5 and TRBJ1-6, with D perhaps matching TRBD1 (5 bases). Per the germline V gene, CDR1 is MNHEY and CDR2 is SVGAGI. CDR3 length equals 15 residues. V lost 5 bases and J 14 bases, leaving 22 bases between the germline ends. CDR3 sequence (DNA): TGTGCCAGCAGTCAAGGCAGGGCTAAGGATTCGGCCCTCCACTTT. Translated: CASSQGRAKDSALHF.

The chain links TRBV10-1 to TRBJ2-3, with D maybe TRBD2 (5 bases). V was shortened by 9 bases and J by 0 bases, with 10 bases between the two germline ends. The CDR3 spans 13 residues. The V gene's germline CDR1 is WNHNN and CDR2 SYGVQD (reference sequence). CDR3 amino acids: CASQRESTDTQYF. CDR3 DNA: TGCGCCAGTCAGAGGGAGAGCACAGATACGCAGTATTTT.

V is TRBV10-2 and J is TRBJ1-4; D might be TRBD1 (6 bases). Per the germline V gene, CDR1 is WSHSY and CDR2 is SAAADI. This CDR3 is built from 14 residues. V was shortened by 2 bases and J by 7 bases, with 11 bases between the two germline ends. CDR3 nucleotide sequence: TGCGCCAGCAGTGAGGCCGGGGGGCTTGAAAAACTGTTTTTT. Translating gives CASSEAGGLEKLFF.

This sequence joins TRBV7-2 and TRBJ2-7; 7 positions match TRBD1. V shed 5 bases, J shed 3 bases, and the junction held 10 bases outside the gene matches. The V gene's germline CDR1 is SGHTA and CDR2 FQGNSA. CDR3 length equals 15 residues. CDR3 loop: CASSRSPGQNYEQYF. Here the CDR3 DNA reads TGTGCCAGCAGCCGCAGTCCGGGACAGAACTACGAGCAGTACTTC.

The chain employs TRBV19 and TRBJ1-1; possible D gene TRBD1, 5 bases. This CDR3 is built from 15 residues. V was cut by 3 bases and J by 0 bases, with 11 bases left in between. The germline V gene encodes CDR1 LNHDA and CDR2 SQIVND (reference sequence). The CDR3 protein is CASSMSGTLNTEAFF. DNA of the CDR3: TGTGCCAGTAGTATGTCCGGGACTCTGAACACTGAAGCTTTCTTT.

V and J are TRBV2 and TRBJ1-6; 9 bases fit TRBD1. Looked up from germline, CDR1 is SNHLY and CDR2 is FYNNEI. V lost 5 bases and J lost 7; bases outside the gene matches: 6. The CDR3 runs 15 residues. The CDR3 here is CASSTSGTGNSPLHF. DNA for the CDR3: TGTGCCAGCAGTACATCCGGGACAGGGAATTCACCCCTCCACTTT.

The chain uses TRBV27 and TRBJ2-3; the D gene is possibly TRBD1 (5 bases). The CDR3 totals 17 residues. The V end was cut by 5 bases, the J end by 2 bases, with 20 bases between. Germline lookup yields CDR1 MNHEY and CDR2 SMNVEV (reference sequence). The CDR3 here is CASSHPDKSLYTDTQYF. In nucleotides, the CDR3 is TGTGCCAGCAGTCATCCGGACAAGTCCCTTTACACAGATACGCAGTATTTT.

This clone was detected a few times. The V call is TRBV29-1, the J call TRBJ2-7; D is unresolved. The CDR3 spans 11 residues. V dropped 7 bases and J dropped 0 bases, with 7 bases sitting between them. Looked up from germline, CDR1 is SQVTM and CDR2 is ANQGSEA. Here the CDR3 DNA reads TGCAGCGCTAGAAGCTCCTACGAGCAGTACTTC. Translating gives CSARSSYEQYF.

The gene calls are TRBV5-8 and TRBJ2-4; 8 bases are shared with TRBD2. The CDR3 covers 16 residues. Germline V gene sequence: CDR1 SGHTS, CDR2 YDEGEE. J was trimmed by 0 bases and V by 7 bases; bases with no gene match: 9. The CDR3 DNA follows: TGTGCCAGCTTCCTCGGCGGGGGGCTAGCCAAAAACATTCAGTACTTC. Translating gives CASFLGGGLAKNIQYF.

The chain recombines TRBV4-3 with TRBJ1-1; D is possibly TRBD1 (5 bases). Looked up from germline, CDR1 is LGHNA and CDR2 is YSLEER. The CDR3 is made up of 12 amino acids. The germline V and J ends were trimmed by 4 bases and 11 bases, with 14 bases remaining between them. CDR3 in DNA: TGCGCCAGCAGCCGAGGGACTAAGAAGGCTTTCTTT. This sequence encodes CASSRGTKKAFF.

J is TRBJ1-4 and V is TRBV15; no definite D call. Trimming stripped 3 bases from V and 4 bases from J, with 18 bases between. CDR3 size: 17 residues. Germline V CDR1 and CDR2: LNHNV, YYDKDF (reference sequence). Written as DNA, the CDR3 is TGTGCCACCAGCAGCAACAGAGGGTCAGCTTTTAATGAAAAACTGTTTTTT. This encodes CATSSNRGSAFNEKLFF.

CDR3 region: CASSEILTGAGNTEAFF. CDR3 sequence (DNA): TGTGCCAGCAGTGAAATATTAACAGGGGCAGGGAACACTGAAGCTTTCTTT. This chain joins TRBV6-1 and TRBJ1-1, with 7 nucleotides matching TRBD1. V lost 2 bases to trimming and J lost 1 base; unmatched junction nucleotides: 10. Germline CDR1 reads MNHNS; CDR2 reads SASEGT. The CDR3 is made up of 17 amino acids.

The chain has TRBV5-1 and TRBJ1-4, with 8 nucleotides matching TRBD1. The ends lost 4 bases at V and 5 bases at J; junction bases unmatched: 7. The CDR3 runs 15 residues. Germline V gene sequence: CDR1 SGHRS, CDR2 YFSETQ. CDR3 sequence reads: CASSRGQGRNEKLFF. The CDR3 DNA reads TGCGCCAGCAGCCGAGGACAGGGCAGAAATGAAAAACTGTTTTTT.

The chain carries TRBV30 and TRBJ1-5, with 9 bases that match TRBD1. This CDR3 spans 15 amino acids. Looked up from germline, CDR1 is GTSNPN and CDR2 is SVGIG (reference sequence). With V trimmed by 2 bases and J by 7 bases, 9 bases remained unmatched. CDR3 DNA sequence: TGTGCCTGGAGTAACACAGGGGGCGTTGGCCAGCCCCAGCATTTT. Protein sequence: CAWSNTGGVGQPQHF.